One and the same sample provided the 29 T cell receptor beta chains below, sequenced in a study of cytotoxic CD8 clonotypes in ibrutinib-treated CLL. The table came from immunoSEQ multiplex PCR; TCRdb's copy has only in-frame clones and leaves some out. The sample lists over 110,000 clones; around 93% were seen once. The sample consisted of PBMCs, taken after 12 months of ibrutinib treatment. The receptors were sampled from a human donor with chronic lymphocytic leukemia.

This chain's CDR3 is CASSLGATGGDQPQHF. CDR3 nucleotides: TGTGCCAGCAGCCTAGGAGCGACAGGGGGGGATCAGCCCCAGCATTTT. This sequence joins TRBV7-9 and TRBJ1-5; 9 nucleotides agree with TRBD1. Trimming at V came to 5 bases and at J to 5 bases, leaving 10 bases not matched to a gene. The CDR3 consists of 16 residues. Germline V gene lookup returns CDR1 SEHNR and CDR2 FQNEAQ (reference sequence).

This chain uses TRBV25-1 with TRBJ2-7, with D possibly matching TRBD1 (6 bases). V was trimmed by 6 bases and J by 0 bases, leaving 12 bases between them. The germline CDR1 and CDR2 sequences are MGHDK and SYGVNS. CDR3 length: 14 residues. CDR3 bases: TGTGCCAGCAGCCGGGACAAAAACTCCTACGAGCAGTACTTC. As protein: CASSRDKNSYEQYF.

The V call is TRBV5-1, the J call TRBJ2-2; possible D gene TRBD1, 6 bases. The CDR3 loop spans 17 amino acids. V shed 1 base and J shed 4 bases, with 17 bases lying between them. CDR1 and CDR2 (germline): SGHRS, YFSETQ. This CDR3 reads CASSLSHWGRGTGELFF. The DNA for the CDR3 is TGCGCCAGCAGCTTGTCCCATTGGGGCAGGGGCACCGGGGAGCTGTTTTTT.

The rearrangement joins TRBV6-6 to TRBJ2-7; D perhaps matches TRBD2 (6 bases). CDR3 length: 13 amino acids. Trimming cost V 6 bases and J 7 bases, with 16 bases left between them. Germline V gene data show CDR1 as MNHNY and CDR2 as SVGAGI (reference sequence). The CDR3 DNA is TGTGCCAGCAGCACGGACTTCGGGGGAGAGCAGTACTTC. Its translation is CASSTDFGGEQYF.

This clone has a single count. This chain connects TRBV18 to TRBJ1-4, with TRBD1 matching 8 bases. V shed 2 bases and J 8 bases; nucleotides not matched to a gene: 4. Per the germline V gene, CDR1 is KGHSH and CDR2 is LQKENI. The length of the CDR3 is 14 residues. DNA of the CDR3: TGTGCCAGCTCACCAACAGGGGGAAGGGAAAAACTGTTTTTT. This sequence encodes CASSPTGGREKLFF.

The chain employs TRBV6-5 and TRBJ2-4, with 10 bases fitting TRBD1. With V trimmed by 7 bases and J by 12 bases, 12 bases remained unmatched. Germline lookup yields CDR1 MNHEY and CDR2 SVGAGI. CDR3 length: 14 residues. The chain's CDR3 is CASTPGQGGKRQYF. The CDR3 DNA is TGTGCCAGCACCCCCGGACAGGGGGGAAAGCGTCAGTACTTC.

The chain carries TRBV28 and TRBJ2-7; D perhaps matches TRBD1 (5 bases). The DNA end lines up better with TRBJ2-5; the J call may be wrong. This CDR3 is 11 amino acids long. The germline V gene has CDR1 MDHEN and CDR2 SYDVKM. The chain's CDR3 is CASLKGETQYF. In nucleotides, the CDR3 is TGTGCCAGCCTCAAGGGGGAGACCCAGTACTTC.

This CDR3 is CASNPDGLGNQPQHF. The CDR3 nucleotides are TGTGCCAGCAATCCGGACGGACTAGGTAATCAGCCCCAGCATTTT. This chain connects TRBV2 to TRBJ1-5; D gene uncertain. The CDR3 is made up of 15 amino acids. Trimming took 7 bases from V and 4 from J, leaving 17 bases between them. Germline V gene lookup returns CDR1 SNHLY and CDR2 FYNNEI.

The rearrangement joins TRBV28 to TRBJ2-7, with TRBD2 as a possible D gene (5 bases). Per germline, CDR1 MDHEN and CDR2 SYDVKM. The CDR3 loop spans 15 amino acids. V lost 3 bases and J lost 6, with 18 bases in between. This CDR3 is CASSFDAGLPLEQYF. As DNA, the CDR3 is TGTGCCAGCAGTTTCGATGCGGGTCTACCACTCGAGCAGTACTTC.

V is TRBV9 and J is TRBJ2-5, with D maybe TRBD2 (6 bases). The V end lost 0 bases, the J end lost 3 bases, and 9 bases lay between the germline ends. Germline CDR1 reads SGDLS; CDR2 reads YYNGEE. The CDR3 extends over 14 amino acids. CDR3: CASSVGQREETQYF. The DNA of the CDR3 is TGTGCCAGCAGCGTAGGTCAGCGGGAAGAGACCCAGTACTTC.

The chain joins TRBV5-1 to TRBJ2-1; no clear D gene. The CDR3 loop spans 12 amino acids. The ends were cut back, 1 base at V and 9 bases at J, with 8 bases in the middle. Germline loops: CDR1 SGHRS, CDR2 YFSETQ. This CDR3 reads CASSLPPPEQFF. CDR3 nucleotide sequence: TGCGCCAGCAGCTTGCCTCCCCCTGAGCAGTTCTTC. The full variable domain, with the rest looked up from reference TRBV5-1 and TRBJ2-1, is KAGVTQTPRYLIKTRGQQVTLSCSPISGHRSVSWYQQTPGQGLQFLFEYFSETQRNKGNFPGRFSGRQFSNSRSEMNVSTLELGDSALYLCASSLPPPEQFFGPGTRLTVL.

The CDR3 is CASHRGTDSLTSYEQYF. The CDR3, as DNA: TGCGCCAGCCACAGAGGGACTGACAGCCTTACCTCCTACGAGCAGTACTTC. The chain uses TRBV5-1 and TRBJ2-7; D possibly corresponds to TRBD2 (6 bases). The CDR3 is 17 residues long. Looked up from germline, CDR1 is SGHRS and CDR2 is YFSETQ. V lost 7 bases and J lost 0, with 23 bases in between.

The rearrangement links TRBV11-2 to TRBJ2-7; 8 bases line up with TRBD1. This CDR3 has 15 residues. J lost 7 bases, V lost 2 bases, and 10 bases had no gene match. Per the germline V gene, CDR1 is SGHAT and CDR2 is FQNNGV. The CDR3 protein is CASSLMGQVASEQYF. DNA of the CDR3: TGTGCCAGCAGCTTAATGGGACAGGTGGCGTCGGAGCAGTACTTC. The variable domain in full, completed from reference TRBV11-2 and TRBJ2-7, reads EAGVAQSPRYKIIEKRQSVAFWCNPISGHATLYWYQQILGQGPKLLIQFQNNGVVDDSQLPKDRFSAERLKGVDSTLKIQPAKLEDSAVYLCASSLMGQVASEQYFGPGTRLTVT.

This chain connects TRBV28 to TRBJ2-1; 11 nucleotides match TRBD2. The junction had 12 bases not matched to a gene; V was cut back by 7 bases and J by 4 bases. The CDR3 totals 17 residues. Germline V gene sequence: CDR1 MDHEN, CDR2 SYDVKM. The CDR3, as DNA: TGTGCCAGCACGTTGGAGTTTAGCGGGAGGGGTTACAATGAGCAGTTCTTC. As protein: CASTLEFSGRGYNEQFF.

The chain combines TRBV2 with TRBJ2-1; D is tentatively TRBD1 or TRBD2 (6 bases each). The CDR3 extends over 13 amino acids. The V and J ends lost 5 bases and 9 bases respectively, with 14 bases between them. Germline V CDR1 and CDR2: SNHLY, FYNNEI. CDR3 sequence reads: CASSFKGGGEQFF. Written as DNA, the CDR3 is TGTGCCAGCAGTTTTAAGGGGGGAGGTGAGCAGTTCTTC.

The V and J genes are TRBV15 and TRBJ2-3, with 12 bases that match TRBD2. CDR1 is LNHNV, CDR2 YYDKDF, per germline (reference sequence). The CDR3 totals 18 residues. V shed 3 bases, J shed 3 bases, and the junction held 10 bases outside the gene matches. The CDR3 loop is CATSREVWGTSGTDTQYF. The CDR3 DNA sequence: TGTGCCACCAGCAGGGAAGTATGGGGGACTAGCGGGACAGATACGCAGTATTTT.

CDR3 region: CASIPRAVGANVLTF. As DNA, the CDR3 is TGTGCCAGCATCCCAAGGGCTGTTGGGGCCAACGTCCTGACTTTC. The rearrangement links TRBV7-9 to TRBJ2-6; D gene ambiguous. Germline V gene sequence: CDR1 SEHNR, CDR2 FQNEAQ (reference sequence). V was pared by 7 bases and J by 3 bases, with 13 bases between. This CDR3 is 15 amino acids long.

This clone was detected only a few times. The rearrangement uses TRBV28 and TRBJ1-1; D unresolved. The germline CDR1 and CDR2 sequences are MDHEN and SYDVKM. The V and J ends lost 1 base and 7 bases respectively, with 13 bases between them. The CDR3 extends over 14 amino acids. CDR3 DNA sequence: TGTGCCAGCAGTTTATTTACCCCCCTCAATGAAGCTTTCTTT. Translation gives CASSLFTPLNEAFF.

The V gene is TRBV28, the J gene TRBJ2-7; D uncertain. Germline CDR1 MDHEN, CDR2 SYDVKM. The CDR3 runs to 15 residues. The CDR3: CATGEGMRDDREQYF. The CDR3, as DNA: TGTGCTACCGGCGAAGGTATGAGAGACGACCGCGAGCAGTACTTC.

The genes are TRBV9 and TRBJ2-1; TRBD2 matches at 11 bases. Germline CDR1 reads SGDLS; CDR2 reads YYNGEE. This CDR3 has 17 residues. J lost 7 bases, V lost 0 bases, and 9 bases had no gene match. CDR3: CASSVGSLAGVQNEQFF. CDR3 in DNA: TGTGCCAGCAGCGTAGGATCACTAGCGGGAGTTCAGAATGAGCAGTTCTTC.

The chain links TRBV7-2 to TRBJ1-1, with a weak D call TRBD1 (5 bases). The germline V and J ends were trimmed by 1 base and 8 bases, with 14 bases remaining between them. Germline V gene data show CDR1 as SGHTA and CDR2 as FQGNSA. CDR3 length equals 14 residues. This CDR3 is CASSLEGRGTEAFF. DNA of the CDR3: TGTGCCAGCAGCTTAGAGGGACGCGGGACGGAAGCTTTCTTT.

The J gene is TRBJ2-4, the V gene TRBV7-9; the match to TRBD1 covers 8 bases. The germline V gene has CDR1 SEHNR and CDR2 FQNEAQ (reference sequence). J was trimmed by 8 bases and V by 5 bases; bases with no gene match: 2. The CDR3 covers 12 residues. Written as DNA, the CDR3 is TGTGCCAGCAGCCCACAGGGGGACATTCAGTACTTC. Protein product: CASSPQGDIQYF.

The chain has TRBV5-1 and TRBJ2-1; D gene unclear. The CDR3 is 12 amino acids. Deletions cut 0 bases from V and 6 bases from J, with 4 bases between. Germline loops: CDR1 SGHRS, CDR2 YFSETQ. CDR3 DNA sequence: TGCGCCAGCAGCTTGGCCAGCAATGAGCAGTTCTTC. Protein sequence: CASSLASNEQFF.

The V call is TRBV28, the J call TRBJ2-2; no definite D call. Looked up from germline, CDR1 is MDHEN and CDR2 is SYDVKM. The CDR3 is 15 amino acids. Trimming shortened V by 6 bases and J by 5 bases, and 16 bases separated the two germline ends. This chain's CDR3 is CASSSGTLGTGELFF. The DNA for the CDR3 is TGTGCCAGCAGCTCAGGAACCCTGGGGACCGGGGAGCTGTTTTTT. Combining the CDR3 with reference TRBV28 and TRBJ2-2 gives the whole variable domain DVKVTQSSRYLVKRTGEKVFLECVQDMDHENMFWYRQDPGLGLRLIYFSYDVKMKEKGDIPEGYSVSREKKERFSLILESASTNQTSMYLCASSSGTLGTGELFFGEGSRLTVL.

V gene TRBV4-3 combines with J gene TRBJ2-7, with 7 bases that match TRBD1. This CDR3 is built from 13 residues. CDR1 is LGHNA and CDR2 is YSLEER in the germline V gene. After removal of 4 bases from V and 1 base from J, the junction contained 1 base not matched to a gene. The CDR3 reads CASSPGQSYEQYF. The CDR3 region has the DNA TGCGCCAGCAGCCCGGGACAGTCCTACGAGCAGTACTTC.

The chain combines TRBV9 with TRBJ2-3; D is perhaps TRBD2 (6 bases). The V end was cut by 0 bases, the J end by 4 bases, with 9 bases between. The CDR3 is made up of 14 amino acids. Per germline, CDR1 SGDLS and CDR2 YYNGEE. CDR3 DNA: TGTGCCAGCAGCGTAGGCGGGATGGCAGATACGCAGTATTTT. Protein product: CASSVGGMADTQYF.

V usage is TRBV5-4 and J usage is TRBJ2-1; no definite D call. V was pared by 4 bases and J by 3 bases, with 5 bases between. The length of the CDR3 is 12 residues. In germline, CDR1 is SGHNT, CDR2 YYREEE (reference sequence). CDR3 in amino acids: CASSDGYNEQFF. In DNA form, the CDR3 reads TGTGCCAGCAGCGATGGCTACAATGAGCAGTTCTTC.

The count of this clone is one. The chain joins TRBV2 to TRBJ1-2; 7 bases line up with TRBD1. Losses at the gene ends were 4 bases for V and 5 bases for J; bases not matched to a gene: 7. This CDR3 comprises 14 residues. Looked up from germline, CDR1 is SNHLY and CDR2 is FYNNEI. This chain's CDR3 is CASSAPGQIYGYTF. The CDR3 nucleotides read TGTGCCAGCAGTGCCCCGGGACAGATTTATGGCTACACCTTC.

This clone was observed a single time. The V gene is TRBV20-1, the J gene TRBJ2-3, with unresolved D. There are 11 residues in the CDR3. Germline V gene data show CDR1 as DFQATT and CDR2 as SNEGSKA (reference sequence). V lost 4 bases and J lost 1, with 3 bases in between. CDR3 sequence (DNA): TGCAGTGCTACCCGCACAGATACGCAGTATTTT. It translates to CSATRTDTQYF.